This record looks at one T cell receptor beta chain sequence and its context. Its antigen is as yet unknown. The source of the sample is a study of CD8+ T cells in alopecia areata. Whole-study context: Scoring treated patients' severity relied on the percentage of scalp area affected. The study, taken as a whole, reports: Clonality in the scalp and expanded CD8+ clones ranked among the top 100 were significantly decreased by tofacitinib.

The sample's treatment: oral pan-JAK inhibitor, 5-10 mg twice daily. Both peripheral blood and punch biopsies of lesional scalp skin were obtained from patients who had alopecia areata. It was cDNA, reverse transcribed from extracted RNA, that served as the sequencing template. Some clones are missing from TCRdb's copy, which holds only in-frame ones; the method was immunoSEQ multiplex PCR. The profile shows some 170,000 clones, about 53% of them singletons. This clonotype was obtained from a human donor with alopecia areata. The starting material was CD8+ T cells sorted from blood, obtained at week 24, from a patient treated with tofacitinib.

CDR3 amino acids: CASSLNDEQYF. The CDR3 DNA follows: TGTGCCAGCAGCTTGAACGACGAGCAGTACTTC. This sequence joins TRBV5-4 and TRBJ2-7; D is ambiguous. The V and J ends lost 1 base and 5 bases respectively, with 4 bases between them. The CDR3 runs to 11 residues. CDR1 is SGHNT and CDR2 is YYREEE in the germline V gene (reference sequence).